Each of the 14 T cell receptor beta chains below was sequenced from the same sample in a study of T cells after yellow fever vaccination. TCRdb re-derived calls from the 5' RACE reads in MiXCR, one entry per CDR3 protein. The data hold under 350,000 distinct CDR3 sequences, with approximately 4% observed a single time. Sequencing used PBMCs, obtained 5 days after the yellow fever booster vaccination. The receptors stem from a man aged 18 to 30 who received the YFV17D yellow fever vaccine.

The table lists this clonotype with a few counts. The chain combines TRBV7-9 with TRBJ1-5; the match to TRBD1 covers 9 bases. The CDR3 loop spans 14 amino acids. The V segment lost 5 bases and the J segment 7 bases; nucleotides outside the gene matches: 6. In germline, CDR1 is SEHNR, CDR2 FQNEAQ (reference sequence). The CDR3 loop reads CASSPGQGEQPQHF. As DNA, the CDR3 is TGTGCCAGCAGCCCGGGACAGGGAGAACAGCCCCAGCATTTT.

This clonotype was detected a few times. The rearrangement uses TRBV4-1 and TRBJ2-5, with D uncertain. V was pared by 1 base and J by 3 bases, with 9 bases between. The length of the CDR3 is 14 residues. Germline V lookup: CDR1 MGHRA, CDR2 YSYEKL. This CDR3 is CASSQGPVEETQYF. DNA for the CDR3: TGCGCCAGCAGCCAAGGACCGGTCGAAGAGACCCAGTACTTC.

The V and J genes are TRBV7-6 and TRBJ2-1; TRBD1 is a possible D gene (6 bases). This CDR3 spans 17 amino acids. The ends were cut back, 5 bases at V and 1 base at J, with 18 bases in the middle. CDR1 is SGHVS and CDR2 is FNYEAQ in the germline V gene. DNA for the CDR3: TGTGCCAGCAGCCGGACGACGTCCGGGACATCCTACAATGAGCAGTTCTTC. Translated, it gives CASSRTTSGTSYNEQFF.

This clonotype was seen a few times. The V and J genes are TRBV5-1 and TRBJ1-6; 7 bases fit TRBD1. The CDR3 is made up of 15 amino acids. The ends lost 4 bases at V and 5 bases at J; junction bases unmatched: 6. CDR1 and CDR2 (germline): SGHRS, YFSETQ. The chain's CDR3 is CASSLGTEDNSPLHF. CDR3 nucleotide sequence: TGCGCCAGCAGCCTCGGGACAGAAGATAATTCACCCCTCCACTTT.

This clonotype was recorded at least ten times. Here the CDR3 reads CASRTPGPLAYEQYV. CDR3 nucleotide sequence: TGTGCCAGCAGGACACCGGGCCCTCTGGCGTACGAGCAGTACGTC. This chain uses TRBV11-2 with TRBJ2-7; D unresolved. CDR1 and CDR2 from the germline V gene are SGHAT and FQNNGV. The V gene lost 6 bases and the J gene lost 4 bases, with 19 bases spanning the gap. The CDR3 is made up of 15 amino acids.

The chain carries TRBV6-2 or TRBV6-3 and TRBJ2-7; unclear D gene. The V gene's germline CDR1 is MNHEY and CDR2 SVGEGT. The CDR3 is 11 residues long. The germline V and J ends were trimmed by 6 bases and 3 bases, with 6 bases remaining between them. CDR3 residues: CASSRRYEQYF. CDR3 nucleotide sequence: TGTGCCAGCAGCCGGCGCTACGAGCAGTACTTC.

V is TRBV6-2 or TRBV6-3 and J is TRBJ1-2; D gene uncertain. Trimming took off 7 bases at V and 3 bases at J, with 12 bases between the two ends. Germline V gene data show CDR1 as MNHEY and CDR2 as SVGEGT. The CDR3 extends over 13 amino acids. CDR3 sequence (DNA): TGTGCCAGCACCCTACGGGAGGACTATGGCTACACCTTC. Translation gives CASTLREDYGYTF.

This clonotype showed up just a few times. The chain recombines TRBV7-9 with TRBJ1-5, with TRBD1 as a possible D gene (6 bases). This CDR3 region has 17 residues. Trimming stripped 0 bases from V and 1 base from J, with 13 bases between. The germline CDR1 and CDR2 sequences are SEHNR and FQNEAQ (reference sequence). CDR3 nucleotide sequence: TGTGCCAGCAGCTTAGCCTCAGGGGCGATGAGCAATCAGCCCCAGCATTTT. It yields the protein CASSLASGAMSNQPQHF.

The chain carries TRBV9 and TRBJ1-6; 10 bases line up with TRBD1. J gave up 10 bases and V 4 bases, and 8 bases lay outside the gene matches. CDR3 length equals 15 residues. Germline-derived CDR1 and CDR2 are SGDLS and YYNGEE. Here the CDR3 DNA reads TGTGCCAGCAGCCCTACCGGGACAGGGGTCTCACCCCTCCACTTT. Its protein is CASSPTGTGVSPLHF.

This clonotype was observed a handful of times. The rearrangement uses TRBV5-1 and TRBJ2-7; D may match TRBD1 or TRBD2 (6 bases each). Germline V CDR1 and CDR2: SGHRS, YFSETQ. Trimming took off 0 bases at V and 2 bases at J, with 15 bases between the two ends. The CDR3 totals 16 residues. The CDR3, as DNA: TGCGCCAGCAGCTTGGAACCGGGACGGGGGCCCTACGAGCAGTACTTC. Amino acids: CASSLEPGRGPYEQYF.

Ten or more counts support this clonotype. The chain uses TRBV12-3 or TRBV12-4 and TRBJ1-2; 8 nucleotides line up with TRBD1. The CDR3 loop spans 13 amino acids. Trimming cost V 4 bases and J 5 bases; bases outside gene matches: 3. CDR3 coding DNA: TGTGCCAGCAGTTACCGGACAGGGTATGGCTACACCTTC. Residues: CASSYRTGYGYTF.

The sample holds a few counts of this clonotype. The V call is TRBV7-9, the J call TRBJ2-5; TRBD2 is a possible D gene (6 bases). The ends were cut back, 5 bases at V and 5 bases at J, with 15 bases in the middle. The CDR3 length is 14 residues. Germline assignment: CDR1 SEHNR and CDR2 FQNEAQ (reference sequence). The CDR3 sequence is CASSPGLSPETQYF. As DNA, the CDR3 is TGTGCCAGCAGCCCGGGACTGTCCCCGGAGACCCAGTACTTC.

The V gene is TRBV5-1, the J gene TRBJ2-3; either TRBD1 or TRBD2 may fit D (5 bases each). V gave up 1 base and J gave up 2 bases, with 17 bases separating them. This CDR3 spans 17 amino acids. Germline assignment: CDR1 SGHRS and CDR2 YFSETQ. The CDR3 region is CASSLYGTPAPTDTQYF. The CDR3 region has the DNA TGCGCCAGCAGCTTGTATGGGACCCCGGCCCCCACAGATACGCAGTATTTT.

This clonotype was found many times. The chain is built from TRBV6-5 and TRBJ1-4, with TRBD1 as a possible D gene (5 bases). V lost 6 bases and J lost 8, with 16 bases in between. CDR1 MNHEY and CDR2 SVGAGI come from the germline V gene. This CDR3 has 14 residues. The DNA for the CDR3 is TGTGCCAGCAGCTCGGACACCCTTGGAGAAAAACTGTTTTTT. The encoded protein is CASSSDTLGEKLFF.